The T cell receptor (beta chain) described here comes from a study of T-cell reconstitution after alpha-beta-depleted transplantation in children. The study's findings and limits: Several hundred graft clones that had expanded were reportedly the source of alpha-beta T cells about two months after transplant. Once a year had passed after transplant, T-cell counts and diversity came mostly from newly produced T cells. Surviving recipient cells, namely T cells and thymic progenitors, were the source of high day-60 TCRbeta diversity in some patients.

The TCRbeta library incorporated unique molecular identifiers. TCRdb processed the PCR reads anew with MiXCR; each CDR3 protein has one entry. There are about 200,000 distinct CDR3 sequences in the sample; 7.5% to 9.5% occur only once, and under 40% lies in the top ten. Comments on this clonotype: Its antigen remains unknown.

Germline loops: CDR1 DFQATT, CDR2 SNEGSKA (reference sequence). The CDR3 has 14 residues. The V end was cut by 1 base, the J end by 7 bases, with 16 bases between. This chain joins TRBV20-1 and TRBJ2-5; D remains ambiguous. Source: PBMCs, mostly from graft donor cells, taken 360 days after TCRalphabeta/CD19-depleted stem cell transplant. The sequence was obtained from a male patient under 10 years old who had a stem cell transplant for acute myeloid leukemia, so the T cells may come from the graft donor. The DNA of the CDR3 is TGCAGTGCTAGAGCTCTGTTGCTAGGTGGGACCCAGTACTTC. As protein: CSARALLLGGTQYF.